This TCR beta chain was captured in a study of vaccination and CD4 T cells after COVID-19 (dated by TCRdb to 2022 to 2024). About the study as a whole: Convalescent patients had a positive SARS-CoV-2 result on nasal swab PCR, and of these patients, 8 or 9 had mild disease and one had severe disease. Six males and four females were included in the convalescent cohort, with two Hispanic individuals, seven Caucasians, two Asians and one multiracial person represented. Participants got two doses of the Pfizer-BioNTech BNT162b2 vaccine (n=8) or two doses of the Moderna mRNA-1273 vaccine (n=2). Post-COVID blood samples were collected from convalescent patients a median of approximately 100 days after diagnosis, with a range of about 30 to 161 days. The time from the second vaccine dose to post-vaccine blood sampling had a median of 72 days and ranged from roughly 12 to 241 days. A few convalescent patients were sampled both early after vaccination (day 14) and late after vaccination (days 161 to 241). For stimulating the cultures, overlapping spike peptide pools were used, derived from SARS-CoV-2 as well as from the common cold coronaviruses HCoV-NL63, HCoV-OC43 and HCoV-229E. Control cultures used a CEFX viral epitope pool as positive control, an HIV-1 Nef peptide pool as negative control, or no peptide. The spike-specific CD4+ TCR repertoire was compared before and after mRNA vaccination in approximately 9 COVID-19 convalescent patients and 4 infection-naive healthy vaccine recipients. Overall results and qualifications from the work: Of the vaccine-specific clones found in convalescent patients, nearly all (304 of 307) were mono-reactive for SARS-CoV-2 spike instead of being cross-reactive with common cold coronaviruses. The number of convalescent patients in the study was relatively small, and the study did not examine early timepoints following natural infection. The median number of SARS-CoV-2-reactive clonotypes rose from under 25 after infection to 35 to 45 after vaccination, but the change was not significant. In convalescent patients, a median roughly 86% of post-vaccine SARS-CoV-2-reactive clones were detected only after vaccination, suggesting vaccine-specific priming.

Based on the germline V gene, the CDR1 and CDR2 sequences are SGHAT and FQNNGV. The CDR3, cysteine through phenylalanine, is 14 amino acids long. Solely the CDR3 DNA is kept, with 42 bases framed from the first base. The junction shows trimming of 5 bases on V and 1 base on J, plus 12 bases between the germline ends. The library came from PCR. DNA from cultured CD4+ T cells underwent TCR sequencing with the Oncomine TCR Beta short-read assay at the Johns Hopkins FTIC core. The QIAamp micro DNA kit was used to extract genomic DNA from the cultured CD4+ T cells. Oncomine TCR Beta libraries made from cultured CD4+ T cells were pooled using unique dual indexes and sequenced on an Illumina iSeq 100. In the source study's methods: Non-productive sequences were filtered out, and CDR3s that did not start with C, did not end with F or W, or were shorter than 7 amino acids were discarded. The MANAFEST web application identified antigen-specific clonotypes by comparing peptide-stimulated wells against reference wells and other culture wells. Positive clones required FDR below 0.05, an odds ratio above 5, and productive frequency above 0.1% in at least two of three replicate wells. A clonotype counted as cross-reactive if it showed significant expansion both in the SARS-CoV-2 spike wells and in at least one common cold coronavirus spike condition. CDR3 homology was assessed with Levenshtein distances (stringdist) and unrooted phylogenetic trees (ape) in R version 3.6.1. Using fastp trimming at Q25 and MiXCR clonotype assembly, TCRdb reanalyzed the public sequencing data and kept in-frame beta chains. Every CDR3 protein is listed once, alongside the most common genes and DNA of its rows. TCRdb's processing, not the authors', yielded these V and J calls. The sample data list 15,000 to 20,000 distinct CDR3 sequences, and under 55% of these were observed just once. Over 10% of the sample comes from the top ten.

Reading the label with the study, this specimen's time point is: late sampling 161 to 241 days after vaccination in a few convalescent patients. The sample's treatment or condition label is to be understood as: roughly 10-day PBMC culture with coronavirus spike peptide pools or control peptides (ViraFEST assay). The study used the ViraFEST assay, which expanded antigen-specific T cells with peptide pools and then identified expanded clonotypes by TCR sequencing. The convalescent patients' positive SARS-CoV-2 PCR tests were from March to December 2020, which was before the Alpha, Beta and Delta variants emerged in the United States. Each well held 2 million to 2.5 million PBMCs cultured with roughly 10 ug/ml peptide pools in IMDM containing around 5% human AB serum and around 10 IU/ml IL-2. Half of the culture medium was replaced with fresh IL-2-containing medium on days 3 and 7. Once the cells had been in culture for 10 days, the EasySep CD4+ T cell isolation kit was used to isolate CD4+ T cells by negative selection. Ficoll-Paque Plus gradient centrifugation was used to isolate PBMCs from whole blood, and the isolated PBMCs were then either used fresh or cryopreserved at -140C. Each culture condition was generally run in triplicate wells.

On this clonotype itself: The antigen this receptor binds is unknown. No much larger clonotype is one base removed from it; base qualities were not supplied.

This TCR was sampled from a human donor who had recovered from COVID-19. Sample: CD4+ T cells from blood, cultured in vitro, taken about 7 months after SARS-CoV-2 vaccination. This chain is built from TRBV11-2 and TRBJ2-7; the D segment could be TRBD1, given 6 matching bases. The CDR3 has the sequence CASSQDSQSYEQYF. The DNA sequence reads TGTGCCAGCAGCCAGGACAGTCAATCCTACGAGCAGTACTTC. When the CDR3 is completed using the reference TRBV11-2 and TRBJ2-7 genes on either side, the full variable domain is EAGVAQSPRYKIIEKRQSVAFWCNPISGHATLYWYQQILGQGPKLLIQFQNNGVVDDSQLPKDRFSAERLKGVDSTLKIQPAKLEDSAVYLCASSQDSQSYEQYFGPGTRLTVT.